The clone carrying this TCR beta chain has at least ten counts. What it binds is unknown. The data stem from a study of spatial heterogeneity in lung cancer. This CDR3 has 16 residues. Germline values: CDR1 ENHRY, CDR2 SYGVKD. The trim removed 4 bases at V and 4 bases at J, leaving 9 bases unmatched. Findings and limits, study-wide: Intratumoral expanded alpha and beta TCR counts were found to track tumor mutation counts. Tumor T cells had an estimated coverage that came to approximately 6.3% for alpha chains and over 12% for beta chains.

Using its own MiXCR run on the 5' RACE reads, TCRdb lists one record per CDR3 protein. The repertoire has 20,000 to 25,000 distinct CDR3 sequences, 6.4% of them found once; the top ten carry under 13%. As to time point: sample taken at primary tumor resection. The J gene is TRBJ2-3, the V gene TRBV10-3; 9 bases map to TRBD2. Sequencing was performed on lung tumor tissue, taken at surgery. The source of this sequence is a male donor with early-stage non-small cell lung cancer. The CDR3 here is CAISGDGGGASDTQYF. The DNA for the CDR3 is TGTGCCATCAGTGGAGATGGCGGGGGGGCCTCAGATACGCAGTATTTT.